A single sample is the source of the 9 T cell receptor beta chains below, sequenced in a study of control samples from healthy donors and cancer patients. Sequencing used immunoSEQ multiplex PCR; TCRdb keeps in-frame clones, though not all of them. The table lists about 100,000 clones, roughly 90% of them singletons. Sequencing used blood. These receptors were obtained from a woman aged 45-60 years in good health.

The rearrangement links TRBV24-1 to TRBJ2-7; D might be TRBD1 (5 bases). V was cut by 3 bases and J by 1 base, with 9 bases left in between. The CDR3 is made up of 14 amino acids. Germline V gives CDR1 KGHDR, CDR2 SFDVKD. This CDR3 reads CATSDSTGSYEQYV. CDR3 in DNA: TGTGCCACCAGTGATAGCACAGGTTCCTACGAGCAGTACGTC.

The V call is TRBV4-1, the J call TRBJ2-1; the D is unclear. The V gene's germline CDR1 is MGHRA and CDR2 YSYEKL. With 1 base removed from V and 9 bases from J, the gap between germline ends came to 13 bases. The CDR3 totals 14 residues. The CDR3 reads CASSQGSGTAEQFF. The CDR3, as DNA: TGCGCCAGCAGCCAAGGGTCTGGTACCGCTGAGCAGTTCTTC.

The chain couples TRBV12-3 or TRBV12-4 to TRBJ2-2, with no clear D. This CDR3 region has 13 residues. Trimming left V 7 bases short and J 4 bases short, with 10 bases between. The CDR3 spells CASTLLPTGELFF. CDR3 sequence (DNA): TGTGCCAGCACCCTTCTCCCCACCGGGGAGCTGTTTTTT.

The chain combines TRBV6-5 with TRBJ2-3; no reliable D call. CDR1 MNHEY and CDR2 SVGAGI come from the germline V gene. Trimming took off 0 bases at V and 4 bases at J, with 11 bases between the two ends. The CDR3 spans 15 residues. CDR3 nucleotides: TGTGCCAGCAGTTACTCGCCCGTATCGGCAGATACGCAGTATTTT. Translation gives CASSYSPVSADTQYF.

V gene TRBV19 combines with J gene TRBJ2-5; 13 positions agree with TRBD2. The V gene end was trimmed by 5 bases and the J gene end by 7 bases; junction bases not matched to a gene: 7. The CDR3 spans 15 residues. Germline assignment: CDR1 LNHDA and CDR2 SQIVND (reference sequence). CDR3 DNA sequence: TGTGCCAGTAGTGATGGGACTAGCGGGGTTCGGACCCAGTACTTC. Translation gives CASSDGTSGVRTQYF.

The chain couples TRBV6-5 to TRBJ2-2; D possibly corresponds to TRBD2 (5 bases). Germline V gene sequence: CDR1 MNHEY, CDR2 SVGAGI. CDR3 size: 14 residues. Trimming pared 8 bases from V and 0 bases from J, leaving 10 bases between. CDR3 in DNA: TGTGCCAGCGTGGGTAGCGCGAACACCGGGGAGCTGTTTTTT. This sequence encodes CASVGSANTGELFF.

This clone was recorded once. The chain uses TRBV5-6 and TRBJ1-5; 7 positions match TRBD1. The ends lost 2 bases at V and 6 bases at J; junction bases unmatched: 2. This CDR3 spans 13 amino acids. CDR1 and CDR2 (germline): SGHDT, YYEEEE. CDR3 protein: CASSFRGGQPQHF. In nucleotides, the CDR3 is TGTGCCAGCAGCTTCAGGGGGGGTCAGCCCCAGCATTTT.

V and J are TRBV2 and TRBJ1-3; possible D gene TRBD1, 5 bases. The CDR3 runs 15 residues. Germline V lookup: CDR1 SNHLY, CDR2 FYNNEI. Trimming took off 6 bases at V and 4 bases at J, with 16 bases between the two ends. This CDR3 is CASRGLLLIGNTIYF. The CDR3 nucleotides read TGTGCCAGCAGGGGGCTGCTTCTGATCGGAAACACCATATATTTT. Full variable domain (remainder filled in from reference TRBV2 and TRBJ1-3): EPEVTQTPSHQVTQMGQEVILRCVPISNHLYFYWYRQILGQKVEFLVSFYNNEISEKSEIFDDQFSVERPDGSNFTLKIRSTKLEDSAMYFCASRGLLLIGNTIYFGEGSWLTVV.

J is TRBJ2-5 and V is TRBV18; D unresolved. The CDR3 has 14 amino acids. CDR1 and CDR2 (germline): KGHSH, LQKENI. Trimming pared 0 bases from V and 2 bases from J, leaving 7 bases between. The CDR3 region is CASSPPTVQETQYF. CDR3 in DNA: TGTGCCAGCTCACCACCTACAGTTCAAGAGACCCAGTACTTC.